Sequencing of this T cell receptor beta chain was carried out in a study of CXCR3-negative and CXCR3-positive naive CD8 T cells. The germline CDR1 and CDR2 sequences are SGHDN and FVKESK. The CDR3 is 17 residues long. A note on this clonotype: Its antigen is still unknown.

The naive CD8+ gate required CD45RO-CCR7+CD27+CD95- phenotype. TRB cDNA was prepared as libraries by UMI-labeled 5' RACE. With the 5' RACE reads reprocessed, TCRdb shows one record per CDR3 protein and no DNA. Recorded for this sample: tens of thousands of distinct CDR3 sequences. Broader study findings: CXCR3-positive naive cells had TRB CDR3s that were more hydrophobic than CXCR3-negative naive cells had. Naive cells, whether CXCR3-negative or CXCR3-positive, had similar TRBV-TRBJ usage, while memory cells differed. Relative to memory CD8+ cells, whose diversity was much lower, both naive subsets had comparably high diversity. Freshly isolated PBMCs were used in most assays, given partial CXCR3 loss after freezing.

This sequence was found in a human donor in good health. Some clones in this sample may be carry-over from other donors' samples. Material: naive CXCR3+ CD8+ T cells from blood. Subset defined: CD45RO-CCR7+CD27+CD95- naive CD8+ T cells expressing CXCR3 (TNR3+). The chain has TRBV14 and TRBJ2-1; no DNA is available, so the TRBD1 call from TCRdb remains unchecked. The CDR3 reads CASSQVSGTGGHNEQFF.